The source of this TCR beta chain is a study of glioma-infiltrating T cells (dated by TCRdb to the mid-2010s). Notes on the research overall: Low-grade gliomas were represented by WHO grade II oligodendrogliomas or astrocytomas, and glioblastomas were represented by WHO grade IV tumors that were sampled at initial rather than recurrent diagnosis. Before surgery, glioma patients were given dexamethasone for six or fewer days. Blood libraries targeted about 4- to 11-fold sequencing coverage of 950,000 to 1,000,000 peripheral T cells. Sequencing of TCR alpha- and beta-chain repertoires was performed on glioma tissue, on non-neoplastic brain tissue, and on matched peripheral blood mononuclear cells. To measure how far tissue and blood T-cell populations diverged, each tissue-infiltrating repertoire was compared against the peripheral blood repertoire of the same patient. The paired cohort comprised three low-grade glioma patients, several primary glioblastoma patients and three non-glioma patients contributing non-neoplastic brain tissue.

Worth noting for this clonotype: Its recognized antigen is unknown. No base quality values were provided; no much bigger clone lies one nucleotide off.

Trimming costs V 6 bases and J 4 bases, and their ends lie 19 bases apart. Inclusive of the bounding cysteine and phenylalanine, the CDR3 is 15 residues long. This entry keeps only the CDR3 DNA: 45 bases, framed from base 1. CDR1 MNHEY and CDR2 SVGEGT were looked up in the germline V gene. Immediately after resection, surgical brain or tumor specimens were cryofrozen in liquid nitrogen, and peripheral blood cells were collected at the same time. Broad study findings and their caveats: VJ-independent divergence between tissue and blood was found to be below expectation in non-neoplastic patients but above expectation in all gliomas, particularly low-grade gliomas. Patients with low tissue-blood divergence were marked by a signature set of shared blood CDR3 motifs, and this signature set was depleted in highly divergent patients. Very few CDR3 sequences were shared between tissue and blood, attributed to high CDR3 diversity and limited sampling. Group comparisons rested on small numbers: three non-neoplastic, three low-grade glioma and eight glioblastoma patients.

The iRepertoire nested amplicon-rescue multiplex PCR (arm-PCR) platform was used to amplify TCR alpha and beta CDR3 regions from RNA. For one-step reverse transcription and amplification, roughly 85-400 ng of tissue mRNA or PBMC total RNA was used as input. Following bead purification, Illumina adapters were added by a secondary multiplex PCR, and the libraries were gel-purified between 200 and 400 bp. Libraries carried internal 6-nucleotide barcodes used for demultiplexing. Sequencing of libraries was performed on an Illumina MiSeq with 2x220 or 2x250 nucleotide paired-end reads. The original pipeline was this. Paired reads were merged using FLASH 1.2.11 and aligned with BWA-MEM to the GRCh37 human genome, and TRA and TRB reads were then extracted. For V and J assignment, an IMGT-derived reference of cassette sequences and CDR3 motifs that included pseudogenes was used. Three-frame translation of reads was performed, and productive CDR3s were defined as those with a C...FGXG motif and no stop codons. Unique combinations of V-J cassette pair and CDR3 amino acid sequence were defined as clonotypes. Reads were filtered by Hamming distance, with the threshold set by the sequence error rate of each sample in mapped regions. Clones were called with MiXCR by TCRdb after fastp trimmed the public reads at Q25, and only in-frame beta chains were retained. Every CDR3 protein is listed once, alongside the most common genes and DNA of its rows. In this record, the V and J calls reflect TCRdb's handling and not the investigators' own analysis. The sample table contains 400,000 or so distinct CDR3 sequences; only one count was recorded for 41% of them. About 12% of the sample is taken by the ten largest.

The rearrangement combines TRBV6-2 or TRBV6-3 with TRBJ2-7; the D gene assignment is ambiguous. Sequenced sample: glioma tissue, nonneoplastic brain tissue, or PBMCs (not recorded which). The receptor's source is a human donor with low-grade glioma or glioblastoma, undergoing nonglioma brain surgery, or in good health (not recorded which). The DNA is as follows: TGTGCCAGCAGCTCACGGATAATCACTAATTACGAGCAGTACTTC. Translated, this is CASSSRIITNYEQYF.